The sequence of this TCR beta chain was determined in a study of T cells in Graves' hyperthyroidism and ophthalmopathy. General observations from the study: Appearing also in blood were most of the thyroid clonotypes expanded above 0.001. Onset of ophthalmopathy came a median about 6.5 months after the model predicted it.

Germline-derived CDR1 and CDR2 are SNHLY and FYNNEI. The CDR3 has 15 amino acids. There are a few counts of this clonotype. Its antigen is unidentified. At one end, the junction sequence differs from germline, possibly due to a read error. A patient was excluded if there was uncontrolled infection, other autoimmune disease, pregnancy or lactation. Amplification of TCR beta CDR3 regions was performed using RNA transcripts as template. HTBI primers were used for first-round RT-PCR of the TCR CDR3. MiXCR, applied by TCRdb to the multiplex PCR reads, yields one record per CDR3 protein. The sample consists of approximately 400,000 distinct CDR3 sequences, 15% to 19% of them appearing once.

The clonotype originates from a woman aged 18 to 35 with Graves' hyperthyroidism. The specimen was blood. This rearrangement joins TRBV2 to TRBJ2-1, with TRBD2 matching over 11 bases. This chain's CDR3 is CASSETLAGDKEQFF. For the CDR3, the DNA is TGTGCCAGCAGTGAGACACTAGCGGGAGACAAGGAGCAGTTCTTC.